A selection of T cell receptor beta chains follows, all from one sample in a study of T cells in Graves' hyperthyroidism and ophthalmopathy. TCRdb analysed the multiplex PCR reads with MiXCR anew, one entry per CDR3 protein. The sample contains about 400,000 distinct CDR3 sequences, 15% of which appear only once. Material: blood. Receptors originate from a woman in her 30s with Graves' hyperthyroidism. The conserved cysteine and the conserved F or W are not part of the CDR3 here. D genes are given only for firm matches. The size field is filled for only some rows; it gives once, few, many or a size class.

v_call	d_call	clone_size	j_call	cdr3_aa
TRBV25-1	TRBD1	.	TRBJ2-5	ASSETGLKETQY
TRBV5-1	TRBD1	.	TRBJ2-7	ASSDRPGQRSYEQY
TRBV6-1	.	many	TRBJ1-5	ASSGFTVGQPQH
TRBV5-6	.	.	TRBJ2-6	ASSLLGRRGIGANVLT
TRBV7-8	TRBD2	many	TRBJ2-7	ASSLSGTSPYEQY
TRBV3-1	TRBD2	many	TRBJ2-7	ASSQDLSGRGYEQY
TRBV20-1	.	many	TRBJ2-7	SASLLASTSYEQY
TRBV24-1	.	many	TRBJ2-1	ATSDLHPRDYNEQF
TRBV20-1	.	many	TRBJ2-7	SATIGGALSYEQY
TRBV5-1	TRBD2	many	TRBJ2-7	ASSLGLAGGPLEQY
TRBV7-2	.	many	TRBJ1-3	ASSPDSTSGNTIY
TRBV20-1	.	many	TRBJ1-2	SARPGVTNYGYT
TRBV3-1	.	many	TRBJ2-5	ASSQASQGQETQY
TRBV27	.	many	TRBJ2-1	ASTPSGHPNEQF
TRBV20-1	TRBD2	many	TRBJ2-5	SARTSGRGQETQY
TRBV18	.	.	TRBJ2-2	ASSPPEFGPNTGELF
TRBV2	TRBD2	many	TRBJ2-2	ASSERGLLGTGELF
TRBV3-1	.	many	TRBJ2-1	ASSQLGTYNEQF
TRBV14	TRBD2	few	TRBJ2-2	ASSQSRTSGNTGELF
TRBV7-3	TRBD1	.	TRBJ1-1	ASSLQGVAEAF
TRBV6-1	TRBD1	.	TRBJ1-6	ASSRAGQSTNSPLH
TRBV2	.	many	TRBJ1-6	ASSGTPPGDSPLH
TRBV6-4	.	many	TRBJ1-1	ASKYKLNTEAF
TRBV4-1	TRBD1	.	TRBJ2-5	ASSQDGRGETQY
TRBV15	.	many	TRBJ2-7	ATSPTRINEQY
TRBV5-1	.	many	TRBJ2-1	ASSLHTGVNEQF
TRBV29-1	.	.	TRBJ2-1	SAGGGWNEQF
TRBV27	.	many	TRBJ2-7	ASSSSATGSYEQY
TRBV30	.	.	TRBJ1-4	AWSLGRNNEKLF
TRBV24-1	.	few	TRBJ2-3	ATSAPRGGGTDTQY
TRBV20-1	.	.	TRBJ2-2	SARPGTNIGELF
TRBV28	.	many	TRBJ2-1	ASSSPGWTYNEQF
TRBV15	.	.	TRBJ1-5	ATSREGRGSNQPQH
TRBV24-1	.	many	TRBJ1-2	ATSNTGFDGYT
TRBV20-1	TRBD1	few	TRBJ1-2	SAKPTRDRDFNYGYT
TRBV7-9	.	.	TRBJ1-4	ASGPKGGREKLF
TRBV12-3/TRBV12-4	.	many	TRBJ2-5	ASSPRAGGGETQY
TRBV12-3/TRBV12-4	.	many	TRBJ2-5	ASSFTEETQY
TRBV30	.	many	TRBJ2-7	AWSYDSSYEQY
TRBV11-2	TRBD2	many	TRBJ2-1	ASRISGGQF
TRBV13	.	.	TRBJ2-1	ASSLVGRTPEVNEQF
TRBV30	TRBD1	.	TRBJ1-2	AWSMLRQGSRNGYT
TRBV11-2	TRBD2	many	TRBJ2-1	ASSLIAGVWNEQF
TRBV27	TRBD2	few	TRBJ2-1	ASRAGRNYNEQF
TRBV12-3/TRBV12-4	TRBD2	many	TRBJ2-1	ASNSAGGPSEQF
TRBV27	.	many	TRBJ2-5	ASSLSPAQETQY
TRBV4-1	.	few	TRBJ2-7	ASSHVNSYEQY
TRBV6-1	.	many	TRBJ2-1	ATLTRNSYNEQF
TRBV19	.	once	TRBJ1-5	ASNIGDSNQPQH
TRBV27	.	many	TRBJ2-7	ASSIGPGDYKQY
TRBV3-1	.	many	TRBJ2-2	ASSQEGAGFAGELF
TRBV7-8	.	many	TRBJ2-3	ASSPGITDTQY
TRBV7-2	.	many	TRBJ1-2	ASNPGAYGYT
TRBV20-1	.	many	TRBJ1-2	SARDRGVLGGYT
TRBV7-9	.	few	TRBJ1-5	ASSRGGGINQPQH